The sequence of this TCR beta chain was determined in a study of cytomegalovirus exposure and HLA in healthy donors (dated by TCRdb to the late 2010s). About the investigation overall: An earlier analysis of approximately 640 of the donors reported roughly 270 Gb of sequence data and some 120 million unique TCR beta sequences from around 200 million T cells. Roughly 300 gigabases of sequencing data and around 90 million unique TCR sequences made up an early release that covered fewer than 650 HLA-typed donors. The aim of the study was to test whether cataloging public T cell receptors could identify signatures of past pathogen exposure. The number of donors typed differed by locus, with 629-630 for A, B, C, DRB1 and DQB1, 522 for DQA1, 600 to 610 for DPA1, and some 470 for DPB1. A later genetic analysis used genome-wide SNP genotypes for about 65% of the 666 donors, treating that subset as a discovery cohort. An earlier analysis of some 500 of the donors used high-throughput TCR beta sequencing to judge whether each TCR beta V gene segment behaved as functional or pseudogenic. The study combined high-throughput TCR immunosequencing, statistical association of individual TCRs with disease status, and machine learning to predict cytomegalovirus infection status. Both class I and class II loci were covered by HLA typing, at four-digit resolution. Among around 400 genotyped donors of the cohort, an average of 235,054 unique TCR beta nucleotide sequences were sequenced per donor, roughly a sixth of them non-productive. Rather than drawing on any new phenotypic data, the later analysis identified candidate immune exposures from TCR beta sequences and the way those sequences occurred across donors. The study used immunosequencing to profile the T cell repertoires of under 700 subjects and linked those repertoires to cytomegalovirus serostatus. All discovery cohort repertoires had been generated on a single sequencing platform. Donor age, sex, ethnicity and CMV serostatus were compiled alongside the repertoire data. A later analysis re-examined previously published TCR beta repertoires from just over 650 donors and added high-resolution HLA genotyping to investigate patterns of TCR occurrence. The genetic ancestry cluster associated with self-reported Caucasian donors included about 81% of the roughly 380 genotyped donors. Besides the first cohort of hundreds of subjects, a separate validation cohort made up of 120 different subjects was used. About five DR-DQ haplotypes were handled as single units for association and clustering, since linkage in the cohort was strong. Overall study results and their limits: A further reported finding was that TCR beta sequences accurately predicted the HLA-A and HLA-B alleles for most subjects in the first cohort. Some IMGT-functional V segments, including TRBV6-2 and TRBV6-3, could not be told apart with the 87-base-pair reads, so those segments were excluded. Compared with equally common non-associated chains, HLA-associated TCR beta chains in a later analysis were more clonally expanded and had lower generation probabilities. Presence/absence analyses assumed roughly uniform sequencing depth across donors, an assumption that may not hold. In vitro tests confirmed that a few of the cytomegalovirus-associated TCR beta chains recognize cytomegalovirus antigens. A group of highly shared sequence variants was considered likely to be a technical artifact of the sequencing pipeline. Specific HLA alleles were associated with roughly 17,000 TCR beta sequences at a false discovery rate of 0.05 in a later analysis. In this cohort, only TCR beta chains were sequenced, and detectable features were limited by the absence of alpha or paired-chain data. The authors suggested that the approach could potentially be generalized to other disease states and immunological phenotypes. Because counts were too low, roughly 18 rarely observed V segments, including chromosome 9 orphons, were left out of the earlier analysis of approximately 580 of the donors. Across donors, most TCR sequences were observed very rarely, whereas some public TCRs were present in many individuals. Most CMV-associated TCR beta chains appeared to be HLA-restricted in a later analysis, and the HLA associations seemed to be driven largely by CMV exposure. For the cohort, immune exposure information was limited to CMV serostatus. When HLA alleles, especially DR and DQ, strongly co-occurred, TCR associations were difficult to assign to individual alleles. Broadly in line with IMGT annotations, most TCR beta V segments showed up in productive rearrangements about 90% or about 30% of the time in an earlier analysis of several hundred of the donors. In a later analysis, the rate of TCR association differed among HLA loci, with DRB1 alleles having the most associated TCRs and HLA-C alleles having the fewest. Several of the top co-occurrence clusters appeared to be linked to parvovirus B19, influenza, CMV and Epstein-Barr virus, according to a later analysis. The study listed 150 to 200 TCR beta chains as associated with cytomegalovirus. HLA typing was unavailable for some donors at each locus, so association tests used only the typed subset. Correlated functional status among segregating V segments might reflect linkage disequilibrium, but an unknown experimental factor could not be ruled out. Compared with the approximately 720-donor mean, donors in an Asian-associated ancestry cluster had fewer N-insertions in productive TCRs, according to a later genetic analysis. In both the original and validation cohorts, the classifier was reported to diagnose cytomegalovirus status with high specificity and sensitivity. A later genetic analysis associated a missense DCLRE1C variant with V-gene and J-gene trimming of TCR beta chains, and an independent cohort replicated the association.

Turning to this clone: The antigen it binds to is not known. No qualities accompany the bases; no much larger clone lies one base away.

In total, roughly 670 healthy bone marrow donors made up the cohort. At the time of sampling, all cohort members were nominally healthy, though unrecorded immune exposures were likely present. The donor was CMV seronegative and belonged to the group of 320 or so seronegative cohort members. A peripheral blood sample was collected from each donor, and TCR beta sequencing was performed on peripheral blood mononuclear cells. Genomic DNA was extracted from the blood cell samples with the Qiagen DNeasy Blood Extraction Kit. From the cysteine through the phenylalanine, the CDR3 covers 16 amino acids. This entry keeps only the CDR3 DNA: 48 bases, framed from base 1. Trimming takes 4 bases off V and 4 bases off J; junction bases not matched to a gene: 3. CDR1 and CDR2, looked up from the germline V gene, are SGHVS and FQNEAQ. The library was obtained by the immunoSEQ multiplex PCR assay. For the multiplex PCR, a mixture combining 60 forward primers for TCR Vbeta segments and 13 reverse primers for TCR Jbeta segments was used. The CDR3 region of rearranged TCR beta genes was amplified from genomic DNA by a multiplex PCR assay. On the Illumina HiSeq System, the amplified TCR beta libraries were sequenced as 87-base-pair reads. Per the original workflow: A later analysis tallied around 87 million unique TCR beta chains across the roughly 610 repertoires, and about 12 million of those chains were shared by two or more donors. To remove PCR and sequencing errors, raw reads were error-corrected and collapsed into unique sequences using a nearest-neighbor algorithm that merged closely related sequences. V, D and J gene segments were assigned by aligning CDR3 sequences to IMGT reference sequences. For a sequence to be retained, at least a six-nucleotide match to both a V gene segment and a J gene segment was required. A rearrangement was called productive if the CDR3 had no stop codons and remained in frame with V and J, and every other rearrangement was called non-productive. CDR3 was defined according to IMGT convention as the region running from the second conserved V-encoded cysteine to the conserved J-encoded phenylalanine. The earlier analysis of more than 450 of the donors excluded sequences that lacked an unambiguous match to a single V gene segment. In an earlier analysis of approximately 560 of the donors, a V segment was called functional when productive rearrangements were above 56.7%, and segregating when the standard deviation between donors exceeded 5%. A statistical classification framework was developed to diagnose cytomegalovirus status using the catalog of TCR beta chain sequences. In a later analysis, TCR nucleotide sequences were compared against IMGT/GENE-DB human TR gene sequences so that V and J genes could be assigned. Using the TCRdist pipeline, a later analysis assigned CDR3 sequences along with most-parsimonious VDJ recombination scenarios. In a later analysis, every TCR beta chain was defined by the combination of its CDR3 amino acid sequence and its V-gene family, and reads without a unique V-gene family were dropped. A later analysis removed 550 to 700 highly shared, low-generation-probability nucleotide sequences to deal with suspected cross-contamination and a sequencing artifact. In a later analysis, a clonal expansion index for each public chain was calculated from normalized within-repertoire ranks of inferred template counts. In a later analysis, generation probabilities were computed using a VDJ recombination model fitted to out-of-frame rearrangements, and the results were checked against IGoR. A later analysis scored TCR-TCR, TCR-HLA and TCR-CMV co-occurrence with hypergeometric tests, applying a repertoire-size bias correction to TCR pairs. In a later analysis, false discovery rates were estimated by permuting HLA or CMV assignments 20 times. In a later analysis, co-occurring TCRs were grouped with DBSCAN, and TCRdist sequence similarity was added when clustering was performed within HLA-allele-positive subsets. Co-occurrence clustering excluded repertoires with fewer than 30,000 or more than 120,000 public chains, plus five with anomalous nucleotide sharing. TCRdb obtained this table from immuneACCESS and retained in-frame rearrangements with V and J assigned. These tables miss some clones; where compared with another copy, unresolved V genes account for less than half of the shortfall, and the remainder is unexplained. V, J and clone size derive from that table, while D and trimming were established from the DNA sequence. This sample lists 150,000 or so clones; just over 75% were detected once. The ten largest clones take up approximately 1.5% of the sample.

The chain joins TRBV7-8 to TRBJ2-2; 13 nucleotides in the junction match TRBD2. This TCR came from a man aged 40-55 years in good health and CMV-seronegative. Material for sequencing was PBMCs. The nucleotide sequence is given as TGTGCCAGCAGCTCCTGGACTAGCGGGGGCACCGGGGAGCTGTTTTTT. Translated, it gives CASSSWTSGGTGELFF.